This T cell receptor beta chain was documented in a study of blood T cell repertoires in COVID-19. This CDR3 has 16 residues. CDR1 is SGHTA and CDR2 is FQGNSA in the germline V gene. The junction had 5 bases not matched to a gene; V was cut back by 1 base and J by 1 base. Assay: immunoSEQ multiplex PCR; the TCRdb copy retains only in-frame clones and omits some. Of almost 350,000 clones listed, around nine tenths were seen once; the top ten hold just over 1%. This clonotype was sampled from a woman aged 30 to 39 who had been exposed to COVID-19. The specimen was PBMCs or T cells enriched from blood (not recorded which). This rearrangement joins TRBV7-2 to TRBJ2-3; the match to TRBD2 covers 7 bases. CDR3 region: CASSLGSGVGTDTQYF. The CDR3 DNA sequence: TGTGCCAGCAGCTTAGGAAGCGGGGTTGGCACAGATACGCAGTATTTT.